This is a list of T cell receptor beta chains from one sample in a study of T cell responses to AZD1222 COVID-19 vaccine. Profiled with immunoSEQ multiplex PCR; TCRdb holds only in-frame clones, not every one. The sample has about 120,000 clones, roughly nine tenths seen once. The sequenced sample was peripheral blood, obtained on day 0 of AZD1222 vaccination. The receptors stem from an adult in good health. Each CDR3 is given with its conserved first and last residue. The order of the fields is clone size, J gene, D gene, V gene, CDR3 DNA, CDR3 protein. D genes are given only for firm matches. Clone size is given for some rows only: seen once, a few or many times, or a class if the clone is expanded.

clone size: -; J gene: TRBJ2-7; D gene: TRBD1; V gene: TRBV20-1; CDR3 DNA: TGCAGTGCTAGTTCCGACAGGGGTTACGAGCAGTACTTC; CDR3 protein: CSASSDRGYEQYF
clone size: -; J gene: TRBJ1-2; D gene: -; V gene: TRBV24-1; CDR3 DNA: TGTGCCACCAGTGACCCTAGTTACTATGGCTACACCTTC; CDR3 protein: CATSDPSYYGYTF
clone size: -; J gene: TRBJ1-2; D gene: -; V gene: TRBV15; CDR3 DNA: TGTGCCACGCGATTAGGGGCGACTAACTATGGCTACACCTTC; CDR3 protein: CATRLGATNYGYTF
clone size: -; J gene: TRBJ2-5; D gene: TRBD1; V gene: TRBV29-1; CDR3 DNA: TGCAGCGTTGCGGCCCGTCAGGGCAGGGGGTCGGAGACCCAGTACTTC; CDR3 protein: CSVAARQGRGSETQYF
clone size: -; J gene: TRBJ2-2; D gene: -; V gene: TRBV6-4; CDR3 DNA: TGTGCCAGCAGTGATGTAGCTCCCGGGGAGCTGTTTTTT; CDR3 protein: CASSDVAPGELFF
clone size: -; J gene: TRBJ1-6; D gene: TRBD1; V gene: TRBV28; CDR3 DNA: TGTGCCAGCAGCGGGCCGGGACAGGGGTCTAGCTCCTATAATTCACCCCTCCACTTT; CDR3 protein: CASSGPGQGSSSYNSPLHF
clone size: -; J gene: TRBJ2-1; D gene: TRBD1; V gene: TRBV28; CDR3 DNA: TGTGCCAGCAGCCTACCAACGGACAGGCGCCTTGAGCAGTTCTTC; CDR3 protein: CASSLPTDRRLEQFF
clone size: many; J gene: TRBJ1-2; D gene: -; V gene: TRBV12-3/TRBV12-4; CDR3 DNA: TGTGCCAGCAGTTTTTTGGGGGAACATGGCTACACCTTC; CDR3 protein: CASSFLGEHGYTF
clone size: -; J gene: TRBJ2-7; D gene: TRBD1; V gene: TRBV27; CDR3 DNA: TGTGCCAGCACCCAACTTCGGGTTGGACAGGGAACCTCCTACGAGCAGTACTTC; CDR3 protein: CASTQLRVGQGTSYEQYF
clone size: -; J gene: TRBJ2-7; D gene: -; V gene: TRBV28; CDR3 DNA: TGTGCCAGCAGTTATAAAATGGGGCAGTACTTC; CDR3 protein: CASSYKMGQYF
clone size: -; J gene: TRBJ1-2; D gene: TRBD1; V gene: TRBV3-1/TRBV3-2; CDR3 DNA: TGTGCCAGCAGCCAGGGGACAGCATATGGCTACACCTTC; CDR3 protein: CASSQGTAYGYTF
clone size: -; J gene: TRBJ1-4; D gene: -; V gene: TRBV5-1; CDR3 DNA: TGCGCCAGCAGCTTATCAGATATTAATGAAAAACTGTTTTTT; CDR3 protein: CASSLSDINEKLFF
clone size: -; J gene: TRBJ1-2; D gene: -; V gene: TRBV4-1; CDR3 DNA: TGCGCCAGCAGCCAAGATGTGACGGCTGGCTACACCTTC; CDR3 protein: CASSQDVTAGYTF
clone size: -; J gene: TRBJ1-3; D gene: -; V gene: TRBV14; CDR3 DNA: TGTGCCAGCAGCCAAGATATCCGGTCAGGGAAAACGAACACCATATATTTT; CDR3 protein: CASSQDIRSGKTNTIYF
clone size: -; J gene: TRBJ1-1; D gene: -; V gene: TRBV6-5; CDR3 DNA: TGTGCCAGCAGGTGGGTTACGGACACTGAAGCTTTCTTT; CDR3 protein: CASRWVTDTEAFF
clone size: -; J gene: TRBJ1-1; D gene: -; V gene: TRBV9; CDR3 DNA: TGTGCCAGCAGCGTAGCCTCGCTGAACACTGAAGCTTTCTTT; CDR3 protein: CASSVASLNTEAFF
clone size: -; J gene: TRBJ1-1; D gene: -; V gene: TRBV27; CDR3 DNA: TGTGCCAGCAGTCCGTCCTGGGGTCGCGCTTTCTTT; CDR3 protein: CASSPSWGRAFF
clone size: -; J gene: TRBJ1-1; D gene: -; V gene: TRBV20-1; CDR3 DNA: TGCAGTGCCAGGGACACTGAAGCTTTCTTT; CDR3 protein: CSARDTEAFF
clone size: -; J gene: TRBJ1-5; D gene: TRBD1; V gene: TRBV28; CDR3 DNA: TGTGCCAGCAGCTCCCCGGGACAGGGGGGCCAGCCCCAGCATTTT; CDR3 protein: CASSSPGQGGQPQHF
clone size: -; J gene: TRBJ2-5; D gene: -; V gene: TRBV6-5; CDR3 DNA: TGTGCCAGCAGCCCAAACCCAGGGGTAGAGACCCAGTACTTC; CDR3 protein: CASSPNPGVETQYF
clone size: -; J gene: TRBJ2-7; D gene: -; V gene: TRBV4-2; CDR3 DNA: TGTGCCAGCAGCCAAGATAGTACCTACGAGCAGTACTTC; CDR3 protein: CASSQDSTYEQYF
clone size: -; J gene: TRBJ2-5; D gene: -; V gene: TRBV5-4; CDR3 DNA: TGTGCCAGCAGCTTGGTCGGCGGGGCATACGAGACCCAGTACTTC; CDR3 protein: CASSLVGGAYETQYF